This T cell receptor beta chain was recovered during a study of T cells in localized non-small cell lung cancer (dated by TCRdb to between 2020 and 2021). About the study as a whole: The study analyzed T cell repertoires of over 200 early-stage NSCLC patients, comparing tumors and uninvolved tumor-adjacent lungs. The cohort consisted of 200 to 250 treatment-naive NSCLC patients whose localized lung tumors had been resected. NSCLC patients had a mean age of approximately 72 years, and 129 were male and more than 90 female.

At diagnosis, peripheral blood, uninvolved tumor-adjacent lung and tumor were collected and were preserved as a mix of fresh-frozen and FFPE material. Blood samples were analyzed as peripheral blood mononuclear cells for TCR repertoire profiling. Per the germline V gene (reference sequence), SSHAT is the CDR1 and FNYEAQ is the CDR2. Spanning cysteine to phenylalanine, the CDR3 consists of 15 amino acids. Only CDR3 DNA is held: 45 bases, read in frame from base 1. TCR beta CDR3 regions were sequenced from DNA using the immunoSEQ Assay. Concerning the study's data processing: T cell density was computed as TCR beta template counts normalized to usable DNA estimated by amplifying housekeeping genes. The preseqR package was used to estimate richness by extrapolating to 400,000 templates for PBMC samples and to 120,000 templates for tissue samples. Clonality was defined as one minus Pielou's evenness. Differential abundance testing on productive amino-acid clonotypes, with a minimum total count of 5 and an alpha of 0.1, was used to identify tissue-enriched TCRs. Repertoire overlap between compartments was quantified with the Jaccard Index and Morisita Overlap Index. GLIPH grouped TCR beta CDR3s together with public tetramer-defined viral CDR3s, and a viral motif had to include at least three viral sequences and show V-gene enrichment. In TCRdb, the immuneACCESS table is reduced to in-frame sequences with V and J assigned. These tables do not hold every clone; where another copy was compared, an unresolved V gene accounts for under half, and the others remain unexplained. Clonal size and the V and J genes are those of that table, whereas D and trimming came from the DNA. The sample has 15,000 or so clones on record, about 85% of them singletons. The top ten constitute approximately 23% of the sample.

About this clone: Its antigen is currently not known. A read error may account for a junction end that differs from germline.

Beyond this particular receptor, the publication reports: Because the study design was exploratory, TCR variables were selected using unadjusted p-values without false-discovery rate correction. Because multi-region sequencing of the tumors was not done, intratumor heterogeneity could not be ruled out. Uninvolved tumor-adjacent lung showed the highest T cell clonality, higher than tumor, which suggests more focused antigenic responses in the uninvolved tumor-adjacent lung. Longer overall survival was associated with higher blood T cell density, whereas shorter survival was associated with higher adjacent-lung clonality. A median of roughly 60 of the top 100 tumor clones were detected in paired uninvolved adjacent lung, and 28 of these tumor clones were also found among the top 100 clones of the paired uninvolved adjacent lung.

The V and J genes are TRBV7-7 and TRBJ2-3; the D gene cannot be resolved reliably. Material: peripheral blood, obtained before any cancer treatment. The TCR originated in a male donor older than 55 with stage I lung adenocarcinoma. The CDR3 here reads CASSLGYSYTDTQYF. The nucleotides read TGTGCTAGCAGCTTAGGCTATTCCTACACAGATACGCAGTATTTT.